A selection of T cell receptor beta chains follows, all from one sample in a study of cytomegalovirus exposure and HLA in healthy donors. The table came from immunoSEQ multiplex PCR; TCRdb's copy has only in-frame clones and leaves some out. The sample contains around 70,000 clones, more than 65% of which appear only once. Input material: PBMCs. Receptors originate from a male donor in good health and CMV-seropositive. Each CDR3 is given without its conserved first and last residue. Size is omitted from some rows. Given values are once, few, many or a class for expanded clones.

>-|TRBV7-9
AIDSSGGGYTGELF
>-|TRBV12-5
ASGQSSDTQY
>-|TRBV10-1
ASSPPPGQGFYRRINSYEQY
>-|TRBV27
ASSLTGSETQY
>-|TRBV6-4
ASSGSGVHNEQF
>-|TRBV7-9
ASSSDRWPQH
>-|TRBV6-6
ASSYSQGSYEQY
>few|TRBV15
ATRDRENTGELF
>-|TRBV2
ASSESLAGGADTQY
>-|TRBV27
ASSFNRGGNEQF
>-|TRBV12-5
ARDRVGAYEQY
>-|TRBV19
ASRDGPKRTEAF
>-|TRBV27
ASSLSGETQY
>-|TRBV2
ASRETGGGAGYT
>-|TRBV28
ASSSVTGGFYEQY
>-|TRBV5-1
ASSLAGGTVGELF
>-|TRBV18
ASSPDGHTNYGYT
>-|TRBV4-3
ASSQARTATYEQY
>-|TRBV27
ASSFPGTNEKLF
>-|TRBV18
ASSPGQIYYGYT
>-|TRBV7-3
ASSSGQGGLKTQY
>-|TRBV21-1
ASSKAVLRRRGPYEQY
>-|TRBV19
ASSRANYGYA
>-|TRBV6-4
ASRRQGSDNYGYT
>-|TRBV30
AWSGMAGMNTEAF
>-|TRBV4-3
ASSQGFGSGGNPTDTQY
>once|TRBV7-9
ASSFLTSGRVISTDTQY
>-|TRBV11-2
ASSYSGDYTDTQY
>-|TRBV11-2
ASRSNRVGANVLT
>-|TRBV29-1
SVATGGPQETQY
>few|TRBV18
ASTDHEAGTQY
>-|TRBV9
ASSVTSGRTDTQY
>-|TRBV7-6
ASSPSPDSGTNSPLH
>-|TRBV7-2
ASSSGLPGELF
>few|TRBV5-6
ASCRGAPRSYEQY
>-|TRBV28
ASSLVVTVTYNEQF
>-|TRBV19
ASCRTGGTEAF
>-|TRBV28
ASSLAGTRLAVAKNIQY
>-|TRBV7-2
ASSSTGRNTEAF
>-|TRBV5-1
ASSPQGSGNTIY
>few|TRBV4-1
ASSQVALAGVNEQF
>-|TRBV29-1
SVESGRDSGNTIY
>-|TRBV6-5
ASNRVNTGELF
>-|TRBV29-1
SVVRGQSYGYT
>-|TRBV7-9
ASSSSGGGHNEQF
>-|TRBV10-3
AISESYRGRNQETQY
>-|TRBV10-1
ASSESSSTGELF
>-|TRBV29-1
SVGTSGGSQQY
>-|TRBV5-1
ASSRTGGGIGTNEKLF
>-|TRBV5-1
ASSPRDRGYEQY
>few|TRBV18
ASSTRTGVVGELF
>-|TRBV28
ASSFGTGTYGYT
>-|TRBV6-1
ASSEATGPGELF
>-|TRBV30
AWSVRGAAGAF
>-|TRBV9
ASSAWGGTSGLSTDTQY
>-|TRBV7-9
ASAPNSGVETQY
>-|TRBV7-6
AGSLREGVTYEQY
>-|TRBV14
ASSFTRNTGELF